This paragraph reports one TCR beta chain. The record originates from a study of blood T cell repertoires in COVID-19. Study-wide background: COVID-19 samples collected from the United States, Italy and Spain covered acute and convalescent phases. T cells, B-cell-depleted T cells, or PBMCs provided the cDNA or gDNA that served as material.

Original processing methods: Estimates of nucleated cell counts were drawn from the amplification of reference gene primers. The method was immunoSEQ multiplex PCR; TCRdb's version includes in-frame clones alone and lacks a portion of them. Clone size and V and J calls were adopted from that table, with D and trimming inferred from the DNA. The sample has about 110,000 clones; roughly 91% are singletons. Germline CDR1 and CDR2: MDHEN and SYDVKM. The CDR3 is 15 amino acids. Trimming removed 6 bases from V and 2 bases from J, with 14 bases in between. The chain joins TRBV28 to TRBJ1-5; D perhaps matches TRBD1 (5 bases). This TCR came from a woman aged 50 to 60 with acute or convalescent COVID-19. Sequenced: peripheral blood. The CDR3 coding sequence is TGTGCCAGCAGACCAGGGTCTCGAGGCAATCAGCCCCAGCATTTT. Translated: CASRPGSRGNQPQHF.